Each of the 2 T cell receptor beta chains below was sequenced from the same sample in a study of T cell repertoires in cytomegalovirus infection. TCRdb recomputed calls from the reads with MiXCR, one row per CDR3 protein. The sample lists about 260,000 distinct CDR3 sequences; roughly an eighth were seen once. The sample consisted of PBMCs. The source is a human donor in good health (CMV status not recorded). Some clones in this sample may be carry-over from other donors' samples.

V and J are TRBV12-3 or TRBV12-4 and TRBJ1-5; no clear D. The V end was cut by 1 base, the J end by 5 bases, with 3 bases between. CDR3 length equals 12 residues. CDR3 in DNA: TGTGCCAGCAGTTTAGTGGATCAGCCCCAGCATTTT. Its protein is CASSLVDQPQHF.

CDR3 loop: CATSREPATDTQYF. In DNA, the CDR3 is TGTGCCACCAGCAGAGAACCAGCCACAGATACGCAGTATTTT. This chain uses TRBV15 with TRBJ2-3; D is uncertain. V was clipped by 0 bases and J by 2 bases, with 6 bases between them. The CDR3 extends over 14 amino acids. Germline lookup yields CDR1 LNHNV and CDR2 YYDKDF (reference sequence). The full variable domain, its missing parts supplied by reference TRBV15 and TRBJ2-3, is DAMVIQNPRYQVTQFGKPVTLSCSQTLNHNVMYWYQQKSSQAPKLLFHYYDKDFNNEADTPDNFQSRRPNTSFCFLDIRSPGLGDTAMYLCATSREPATDTQYFGPGTRLTVL.